This TCR beta chain emerged from a study of human T cells and chemical hapten exposure. Time point: pre-sensitization, week 0. Treatment noted: therapeutic diphenylcyclopropenone sensitization with weekly scalp DPC. The V end lost 3 bases, the J end lost 10 bases, and 13 bases lay between the germline ends. The CDR3 is 13 residues long. Germline V CDR1 and CDR2: LGHDT, YNNKEL (reference sequence). TCRdb called the RACE reads again in MiXCR, with one record for every CDR3 protein. The sample holds around 330,000 distinct CDR3 sequences, around 5% seen once. This clonotype has at least ten counts. Sequenced here: whole blood, sampled in connection with sensitization to the hapten diphenylcyclopropenone (DPC). The chain employs TRBV3-1 and TRBJ2-1, with D possibly called TRBD1 or TRBD2 (5 bases each). The sequence derives from a woman under 30 with alopecia areata. Some clones in this sample may be carry-over from other donors' samples. The chain's CDR3 is CASSQSGGGEQFF. The CDR3 nucleotides read TGTGCCAGCAGCCAGTCTGGGGGTGGAGAGCAGTTCTTC.